This entry features one T cell receptor (beta chain) sequence. Its antigen is currently not known. No base quality information exists; no much larger clone differs at one position. This specimen belongs to a study of cytomegalovirus exposure and HLA in healthy donors (dated by TCRdb to about 2017). In the study overall: According to a later analysis, one platform produced both the 120 validation repertoires and the 670 or so repertoires of the first cohort. Along with the approximately 600-subject first cohort, a separate validation cohort of some 130 different subjects was used. The study combined high-throughput TCR immunosequencing, statistical association of individual TCRs with disease status, and machine learning to predict cytomegalovirus infection status. The study aimed to test whether cataloging public T cell receptors could reveal signatures of past pathogen exposure. General conclusions and limits of the study: The validation cohort had no HLA typing available for a later analysis, so co-occurrence within that cohort was assessed over all 130 or so repertoires. In a later analysis, TCRs clustered in the first cohort were found to also tend to co-occur in the 130 or so validation repertoires, with 94% of cluster scores above 0. A total of 150 to 200 TCR beta chains were listed by the study as associated with cytomegalovirus. While some public TCRs were present in many individuals, most TCR sequences turned up only very rarely across donors. According to the authors, the approach could potentially be generalized to other disease states and immunological phenotypes. The classifier was reported to diagnose cytomegalovirus status with high specificity and sensitivity in both the original cohort and the validation cohort. Three of the identified cytomegalovirus-associated TCR beta chains were confirmed in vitro to be specific for cytomegalovirus antigens.

The donors were included in the validation cohort of approximately 130 subjects, a group kept apart from the roughly 670-subject first cohort. The method behind the library was the immunoSEQ multiplex PCR assay. In the paper's pipeline: A statistical classification framework was built for diagnosing cytomegalovirus status from the catalog of TCR beta chain sequences. TCRdb obtained this table from immuneACCESS and retained in-frame rearrangements with V and J assigned. These tables miss some clones; where compared with another copy, unresolved V genes account for less than half of the shortfall, and the remainder is unexplained. Clone size and the V and J calls come from that table; the DNA yielded D and trimming. The sample contains about 150,000 clones, around 84% of them found a single time. Around 2.1% of the sample goes to the ten largest clones. Reading the germline V gene gives CDR1 SGDLS and CDR2 YYNGEE. From the cysteine through the phenylalanine, the CDR3 covers 17 amino acids. Solely the CDR3 DNA is kept, with 51 bases framed from the first base. Relative to germline, V is 0 bases shorter and J is 0 bases shorter, with 13 bases between their ends.

Sequenced material: PBMCs. This sequence uses TRBV9 and TRBJ1-3, with no confidently assigned D gene. This receptor was obtained from a human donor in good health. The CDR3 protein sequence reads: CASSVGGGAGSGNTIYF. The DNA is as follows: TGTGCCAGCAGCGTAGGCGGAGGCGCAGGCTCTGGAAACACCATATATTTT.